This record covers a single T cell receptor (beta chain). The antigen is unknown. This record comes from a study of beta chain features in type 1 diabetes. Study outcomes and limitations: Comparison showed that naive, central memory and Treg TCRB repertoires appeared more similar among patients than among healthy donors. Significant though moderate, a shortening of TCRB CDR3s appeared in all four CD4+ subsets of Type 1 diabetes patients. More deletions and fewer insertions at VDJ junctions were seen in type 1 diabetes patients.

CDR1 and CDR2 (germline): LNHDA, SQIVND (reference sequence). There are 15 residues in the CDR3. Germline trimming cut 5 bases from V and 3 bases from J; bases unmatched to any gene: 7. All of the isolated RNA was reverse transcribed, so expressed TCRB transcripts were sequenced. The method was immunoSEQ multiplex PCR; TCRdb's version includes in-frame clones alone and lacks a portion of them. The sample records around 14,000 clones, around 69% being singletons. This TCR came from a young woman with type 1 diabetes. Sequenced sample: stem cell memory CD4+ T cells from blood. The rearrangement links TRBV19 to TRBJ2-7; 10 bases match TRBD1. The CDR3 DNA reads as TGTGCCAGTAGTGTAAGGGGACAGGGGAACTACGAGCAGTACTTC. It codes for CASSVRGQGNYEQYF.